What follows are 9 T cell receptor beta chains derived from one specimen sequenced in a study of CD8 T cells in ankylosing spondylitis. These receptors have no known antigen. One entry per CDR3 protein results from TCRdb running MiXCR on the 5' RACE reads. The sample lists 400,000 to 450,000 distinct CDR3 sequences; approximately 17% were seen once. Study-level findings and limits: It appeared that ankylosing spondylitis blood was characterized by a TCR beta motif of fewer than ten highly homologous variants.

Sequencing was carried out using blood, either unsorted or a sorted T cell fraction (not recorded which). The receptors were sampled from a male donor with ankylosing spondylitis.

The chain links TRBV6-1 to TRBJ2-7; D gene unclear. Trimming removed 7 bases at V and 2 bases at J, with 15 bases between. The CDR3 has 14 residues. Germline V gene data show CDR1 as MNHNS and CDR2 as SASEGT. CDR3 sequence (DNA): TGTGCCAGCATAATTACCCATGCAACCTACGAGCAGTACTTC. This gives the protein CASIITHATYEQYF.

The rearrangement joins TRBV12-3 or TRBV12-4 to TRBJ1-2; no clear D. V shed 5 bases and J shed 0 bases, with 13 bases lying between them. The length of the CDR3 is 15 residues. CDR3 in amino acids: CASSITDVANYGYTF. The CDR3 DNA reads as TGTGCCAGCAGTATCACGGACGTCGCTAACTATGGCTACACCTTC.

CDR3 in DNA: TGTGCCAGCAGTGAGGGAGGGGGAGCGAACCAAGAGACCCAGTACTTC. Residues: CASSEGGGANQETQYF. The genes are TRBV25-1 and TRBJ2-5; tentative D call: TRBD2 (7 bases). This CDR3 has 16 residues. V lost 3 bases and J 0 bases, leaving 14 bases between the germline ends. Looked up from germline, CDR1 is MGHDK and CDR2 is SYGVNS. Complete variable domain (other parts from reference TRBV25-1 and TRBJ2-5): EADIYQTPRYLVIGTGKKITLECSQTMGHDKMYWYQQDPGMELHLIHYSYGVNSTEKGDLSSESTVSRIRTEHFPLTLESARPSHTSQYLCASSEGGGANQETQYFGPGTRLLVL.

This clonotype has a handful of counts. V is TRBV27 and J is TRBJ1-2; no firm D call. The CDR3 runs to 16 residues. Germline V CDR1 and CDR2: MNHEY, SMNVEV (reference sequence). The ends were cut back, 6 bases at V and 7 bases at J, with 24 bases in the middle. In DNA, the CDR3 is TGTGCCAGCAGATCCTGGGCCGGTGGCAGAGCGGGTGGCTACACCTTC. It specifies CASRSWAGGRAGGYTF.

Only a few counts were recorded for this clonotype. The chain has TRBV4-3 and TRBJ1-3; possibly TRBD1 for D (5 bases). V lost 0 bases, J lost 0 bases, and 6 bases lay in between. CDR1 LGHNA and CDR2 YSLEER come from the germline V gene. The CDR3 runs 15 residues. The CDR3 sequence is CASSQEQGSGNTIYF. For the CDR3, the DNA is TGCGCCAGCAGCCAAGAGCAGGGCTCTGGAAACACCATATATTTT.

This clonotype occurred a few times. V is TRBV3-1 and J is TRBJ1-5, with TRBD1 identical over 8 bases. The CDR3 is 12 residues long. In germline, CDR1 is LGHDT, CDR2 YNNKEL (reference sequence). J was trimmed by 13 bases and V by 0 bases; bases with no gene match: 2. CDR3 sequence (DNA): TGTGCCAGCAGCCAAGAAGGACAGGGACAGCATTTT. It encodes CASSQEGQGQHF.

The CDR3 DNA reads TGTGCCAGCAGACACCGGGACAGGGGAAAGAATGAGCAGTTCTTC. Its translation is CASRHRDRGKNEQFF. The chain is built from TRBV6-1 and TRBJ2-1, with 10 bases fitting TRBD1. The trim removed 6 bases at V and 7 bases at J, leaving 9 bases unmatched. The V gene's germline CDR1 is MNHNS and CDR2 SASEGT. The CDR3 consists of 15 residues.

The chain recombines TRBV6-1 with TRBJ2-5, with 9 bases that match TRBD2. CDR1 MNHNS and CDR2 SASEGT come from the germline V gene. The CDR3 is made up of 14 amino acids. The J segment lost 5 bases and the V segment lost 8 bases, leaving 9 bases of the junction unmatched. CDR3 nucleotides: TGTGCCAGCGGGCGCCCTAGCGGGGTGGAGACCCAGTACTTC. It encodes CASGRPSGVETQYF.

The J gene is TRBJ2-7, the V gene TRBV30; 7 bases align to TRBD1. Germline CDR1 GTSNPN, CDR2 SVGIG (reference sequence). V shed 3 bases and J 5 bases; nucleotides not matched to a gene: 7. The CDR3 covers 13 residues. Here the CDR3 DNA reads TGTGCCTGGAGGACAGGGATAACCCACGAGCAGTACTTC. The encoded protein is CAWRTGITHEQYF.